This T cell receptor (beta chain) was documented in a study of blood T cells in healthy people across ages. Germline CDR1 is SQVTM and CDR2 is ANQGSEA. The CDR3 length is 14 residues. Trimming stripped 7 bases from V and 6 bases from J, with 20 bases between. Next came a second PCR, run for about 6 to 12 cycles, which used a sample-barcoded 5' primer along with a J-beta primer mix. MiXCR was run by TCRdb on the 5' RACE reads, yielding one entry per CDR3 protein. The sample records roughly 1 million distinct CDR3 sequences, about 25% being singletons. These data also formed part of another study, on T cells of mothers and their children.

The receptor's source is a girl under 10 years old in good health. V usage is TRBV29-1 and J usage is TRBJ2-3, with D possibly TRBD2 on 5 matching bases. Sequenced: blood. The CDR3 is CSAISGNLADTQYF. Here the CDR3 DNA reads TGCAGCGCTATTTCCGGGAACTTAGCGGATACGCAGTATTTT.